This T cell receptor (beta chain) was documented in a study of blood T cells in healthy people across ages. CDR3 length: 16 amino acids. Per germline, CDR1 MNHEY and CDR2 SVGEGT. The V end lost 5 bases, the J end lost 3 bases, and 17 bases lay between the germline ends. This clonotype was counted between two and nine times. Roughly 10 milliliters was the volume of peripheral blood drawn from each donor. PCR was performed a second time for about 7 to 12 cycles using a sample-barcoded 5' primer and a J-beta primer mix. MiXCR was run by TCRdb on the 5' RACE reads, yielding one entry per CDR3 protein. The sample yields 980,000 or so distinct CDR3 sequences, about 48% seen once.

This TCR was recovered from a man between 25 and 39 years old in good health. Specimen: blood. This rearrangement joins TRBV6-2 or TRBV6-3 to TRBJ2-1, with D possibly called TRBD1 or TRBD2 (5 bases each). The CDR3 sequence: CASSDGTLRVYNEQFF. CDR3 DNA: TGTGCCAGCAGTGACGGGACCCTGAGAGTCTACAATGAGCAGTTCTTC.